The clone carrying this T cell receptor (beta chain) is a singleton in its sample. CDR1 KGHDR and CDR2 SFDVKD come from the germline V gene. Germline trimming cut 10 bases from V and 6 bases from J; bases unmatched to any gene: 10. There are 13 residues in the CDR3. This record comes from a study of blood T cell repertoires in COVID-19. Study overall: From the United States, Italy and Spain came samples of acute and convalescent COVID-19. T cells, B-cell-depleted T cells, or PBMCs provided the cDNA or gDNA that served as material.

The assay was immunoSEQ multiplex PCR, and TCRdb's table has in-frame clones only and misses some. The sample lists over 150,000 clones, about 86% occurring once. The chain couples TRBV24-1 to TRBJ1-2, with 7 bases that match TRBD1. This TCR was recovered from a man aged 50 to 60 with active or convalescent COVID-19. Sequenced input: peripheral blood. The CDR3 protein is CATGHGQGDGYTF. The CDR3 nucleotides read TGTGCCACGGGCCATGGGCAGGGGGATGGCTACACCTTC.